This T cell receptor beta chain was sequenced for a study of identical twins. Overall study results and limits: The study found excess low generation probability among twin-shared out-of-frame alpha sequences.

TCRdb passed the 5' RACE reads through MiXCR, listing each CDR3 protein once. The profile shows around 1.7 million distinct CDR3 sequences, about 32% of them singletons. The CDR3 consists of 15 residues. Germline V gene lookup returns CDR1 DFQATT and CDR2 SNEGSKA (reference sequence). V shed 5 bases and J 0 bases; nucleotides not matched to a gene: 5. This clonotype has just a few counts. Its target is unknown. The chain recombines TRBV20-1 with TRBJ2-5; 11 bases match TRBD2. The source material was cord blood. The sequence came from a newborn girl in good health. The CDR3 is CSAYKLAGDQETQYF. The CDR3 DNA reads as TGCAGTGCTTACAAACTAGCGGGGGACCAAGAGACCCAGTACTTC.